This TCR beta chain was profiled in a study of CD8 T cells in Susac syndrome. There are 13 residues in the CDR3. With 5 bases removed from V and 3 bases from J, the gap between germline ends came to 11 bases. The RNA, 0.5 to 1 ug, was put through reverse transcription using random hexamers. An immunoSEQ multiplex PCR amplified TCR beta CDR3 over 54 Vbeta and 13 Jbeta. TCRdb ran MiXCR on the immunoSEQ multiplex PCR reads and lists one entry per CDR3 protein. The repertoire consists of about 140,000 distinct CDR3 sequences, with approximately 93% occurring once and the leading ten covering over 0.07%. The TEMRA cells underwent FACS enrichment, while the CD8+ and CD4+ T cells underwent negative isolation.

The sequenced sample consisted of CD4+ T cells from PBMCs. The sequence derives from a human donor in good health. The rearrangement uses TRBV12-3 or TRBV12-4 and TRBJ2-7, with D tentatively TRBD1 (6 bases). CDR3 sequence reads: CASSLRTVYEQYF. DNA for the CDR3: TGTGCCAGCAGTCTACGGACAGTCTACGAGCAGTACTTC.